Shown below are 24 T cell receptor beta chains from a single sample sequenced in a study (dated by TCRdb to 2022 to 2024). Libraries were made using the immunoSEQ multiplex PCR assay. What TCRdb holds here is the immuneACCESS table cut down to in-frame rearrangements. Part of the clones is not present; checked against another copy, under half of the missing clones reflect an unresolved V gene, and the others are unexplained. The sample records about 50,000 clones, more than 80% of which are singletons. The ten largest clonotypes hold about 10% of the sample. The sample taken for sequencing was PBMCs. The receptor source for this set is a man between 35 and 55 years old with rheumatoid arthritis.

V gene TRBV7-2 combines with J gene TRBJ2-4; D perhaps matches TRBD2 (6 bases). Germline values: CDR1 SGHTA, CDR2 FQGNSA. V lost 4 bases to trimming and J lost 9 bases, with 16 bases between them. The CDR3 is made up of 14 amino acids. The CDR3 nucleotides read TGTGCCAGCAGCTCCGGGGGTCAGCTACCCATTCAGTACTTC. It yields the protein CASSSGGQLPIQYF.

The chain combines TRBV28 with TRBJ1-5; D uncertain. This CDR3 is built from 15 residues. Trimming cost V 2 bases and J 2 bases, with 10 bases left between them. Germline V gives CDR1 MDHEN, CDR2 SYDVKM. CDR3 sequence: CASSLEGLGNQPQHF. DNA for the CDR3: TGTGCCAGCAGTTTAGAGGGTTTAGGCAATCAGCCCCAGCATTTT.

The chain has TRBV7-2 and TRBJ2-7; D remains ambiguous. The CDR3 has 17 residues. Germline V gene sequence: CDR1 SGHTA, CDR2 FQGNSA. The V end was cut by 5 bases, the J end by 0 bases, with 20 bases between. CDR3 DNA sequence: TGTGCCAGCAGCCCTTTTACCATGCGGTACAGCTCCTACGAGCAGTACTTC. As protein: CASSPFTMRYSSYEQYF.

The chain couples TRBV9 to TRBJ1-3, with no clear D. Trimming removed 5 bases from V and 0 bases from J, with 21 bases in between. Germline V gene sequence: CDR1 SGDLS, CDR2 YYNGEE. This CDR3 has 18 amino acids. For the CDR3, the DNA is TGTGCCAGCAGTTCGAAGGCGGCCTTCACCACCTCTGGAAACACCATATATTTT. It encodes CASSSKAAFTTSGNTIYF.

This chain connects TRBV7-9 to TRBJ1-1; TRBD1 might be the D (5 bases). Germline loops: CDR1 SEHNR, CDR2 FQNEAQ (reference sequence). CDR3 length equals 14 residues. V dropped 0 bases and J dropped 5 bases, with 10 bases sitting between them. In DNA form, the CDR3 reads TGTGCCAGCAGCTTAGCCTCAGGGAGAACTGAAGCTTTCTTT. Translated: CASSLASGRTEAFF. Full variable domain (remainder filled in from reference TRBV7-9 and TRBJ1-1): DTGVSQNPRHKITKRGQNVTFRCDPISEHNRLYWYRQTLGQGPEFLTYFQNEAQLEKSRLLSDRFSAERPKGSFSTLEIQRTEQGDSAMYLCASSLASGRTEAFFGQGTRLTVV.

CDR3 in DNA: TGTGCCACCAGGCGTCCCGGGACATATAATAACTATGGCTACACCTTC. As protein: CATRRPGTYNNYGYTF. This rearrangement joins TRBV19 to TRBJ1-2, with D possibly matching TRBD1 (6 bases). The CDR3 spans 16 residues. Trimming left V 10 bases short and J 1 base short, with 22 bases between. Looked up from germline, CDR1 is LNHDA and CDR2 is SQIVND (reference sequence).

The J gene is TRBJ1-6, the V gene TRBV5-4; 11 bases fit TRBD1. Per the germline V gene, CDR1 is SGHNT and CDR2 is YYREEE (reference sequence). The CDR3 contains 16 residues. V was pared by 4 bases and J by 9 bases, with 9 bases of the junction left unmatched. CDR3 in amino acids: CASSPAGQGAFSPLHF. DNA of the CDR3: TGTGCCAGCAGCCCCGCCGGACAGGGGGCTTTTTCACCCCTCCACTTT. Filled out from reference TRBV5-4 and TRBJ1-6, the complete variable domain reads ETGVTQSPTHLIKTRGQQVTLRCSSQSGHNTVSWYQQALGQGPQFIFQYYREEENGRGNFPPRFSGLQFPNYSSELNVNALELDDSALYLCASSPAGQGAFSPLHFGNGTRLTVT.

The chain couples TRBV7-2 to TRBJ1-1; D gene unclear. The CDR3 runs 13 residues. Germline CDR1 SGHTA, CDR2 FQGNSA. The V end was cut by 2 bases, the J end by 1 base, with 5 bases between. The CDR3 DNA is TGTGCCAGCAGCTTAAGGGCGAACACTGAAGCTTTCTTT. It encodes CASSLRANTEAFF.

This chain links TRBV11-3 with TRBJ2-5, with 9 bases matching TRBD2. In germline, CDR1 is SGHNT, CDR2 YENEEA. The CDR3 consists of 12 residues. J gave up 13 bases and V 4 bases, and 7 bases lay outside the gene matches. The chain's CDR3 is CASSSPTSGPYF. The CDR3, as DNA: TGTGCCAGCAGCTCGCCGACTAGCGGACCGTACTTC.

The rearrangement links TRBV5-4 to TRBJ2-3, with 7 nucleotides matching TRBD1. Germline V CDR1 and CDR2: SGHNT, YYREEE (reference sequence). J was trimmed by 6 bases and V by 4 bases; bases with no gene match: 8. There are 14 residues in the CDR3. CDR3 loop: CASSQKTGVDTQYF. Written as DNA, the CDR3 is TGTGCCAGCAGCCAAAAAACAGGGGTCGATACGCAGTATTTT.

V and J are TRBV24-1 and TRBJ2-3; 8 nucleotides match TRBD1. Germline V CDR1 and CDR2: KGHDR, SFDVKD. This CDR3 contains 15 residues. V trimming: 3 bases; J trimming: 2 bases; junction bases outside the gene matches: 3. In nucleotides, the CDR3 is TGTGCCACCAGTGATGGGACAGGAGCCACAGATACGCAGTATTTT. It encodes CATSDGTGATDTQYF.

The chain combines TRBV6-6 with TRBJ2-2; D gene unclear. Germline CDR1 reads MNHNY; CDR2 reads SVGAGI (reference sequence). The germline V and J ends were trimmed by 10 bases and 2 bases, with 14 bases remaining between them. This CDR3 comprises 14 residues. The CDR3 here is CATYHRRNTGELFF. CDR3 nucleotide sequence: TGTGCCACCTACCATCGTAGAAACACCGGGGAGCTGTTTTTT.

The rearrangement links TRBV29-1 to TRBJ2-1; D unresolved. CDR1 is SQVTM and CDR2 is ANQGSEA in the germline V gene. The CDR3 has 12 amino acids. V was trimmed by 5 bases and J by 9 bases, leaving 14 bases between them. The CDR3 region is CSVPSGSSEQFF. CDR3 DNA: TGCAGCGTTCCTAGTGGGTCTAGTGAGCAGTTCTTC.

The chain has TRBV6-5 and TRBJ2-2; D perhaps matches TRBD2 (6 bases). This CDR3 comprises 16 residues. Looked up from germline, CDR1 is MNHEY and CDR2 is SVGAGI. V dropped 0 bases and J dropped 6 bases, with 14 bases sitting between them. The CDR3 region has the DNA TGTGCCAGCAGTTACTCGTGGGCCCCGGGGGCCGGGGAGCTGTTTTTT. It specifies CASSYSWAPGAGELFF.

The chain couples TRBV4-2 to TRBJ1-5; D remains ambiguous. With 0 bases removed from V and 6 bases from J, the gap between germline ends came to 6 bases. Per germline, CDR1 LGHNA and CDR2 YNFKEQ. The CDR3 runs to 13 residues. The DNA of the CDR3 is TGTGCCAGCAGCCAAGATGTCGGTCAGCCCCAGCATTTT. As protein: CASSQDVGQPQHF.

The chain has TRBV30 and TRBJ2-1; perhaps TRBD2 as D (6 bases). Germline lookup yields CDR1 GTSNPN and CDR2 SVGIG (reference sequence). The CDR3 is 11 amino acids. V was clipped by 3 bases and J by 9 bases, with 9 bases between them. The CDR3 nucleotides read TGTGCCTGGAGGGTCGGGGGTGAGCAGTTCTTC. It translates to CAWRVGGEQFF. Full variable domain (outside the CDR3, taken from reference TRBV30 and TRBJ2-1): SQTIHQWPATLVQPVGSPLSLECTVEGTSNPNLYWYRQAAGRGLQLLFYSVGIGQISSEVPQNLSASRPQDRQFILSSKKLLLSDSGFYLCAWRVGGEQFFGPGTRLTVL.

The chain is built from TRBV6-5 and TRBJ1-3; D ambiguous. V dropped 2 bases and J dropped 0 bases, with 5 bases sitting between them. The CDR3 consists of 14 residues. The germline gives CDR1 MNHEY, CDR2 SVGAGI. CDR3 in amino acids: CASSYTGSGNTIYF. For the CDR3, the DNA is TGTGCCAGCAGTTACACCGGCTCTGGAAACACCATATATTTT.

The rearrangement links TRBV19 to TRBJ2-3, with 8 bases matching TRBD2. The CDR3 loop spans 14 amino acids. CDR1 is LNHDA, CDR2 SQIVND, per germline (reference sequence). V lost 1 base and J lost 12; bases outside the gene matches: 9. DNA of the CDR3: TGTGCCAGTAGTATAGCCCTCGGGACTAGATATCAGTATTTT. Its translation is CASSIALGTRYQYF.

J is TRBJ1-4 and V is TRBV5-1, with D perhaps matching TRBD1 (5 bases). Trimming stripped 4 bases from V and 8 bases from J, with 15 bases between. Germline V lookup: CDR1 SGHRS, CDR2 YFSETQ. CDR3 length equals 14 residues. CDR3 nucleotide sequence: TGCGCCAGCAGCATTCGGGCAGGGCGGGAAAAACTGTTTTTT. It is translated as CASSIRAGREKLFF.

This clone was observed a single time. The chain uses TRBV11-3 and TRBJ2-7, with 10 bases fitting TRBD2. This CDR3 region has 19 residues. J lost 6 bases, V lost 2 bases, and 19 bases had no gene match. Germline V gene data show CDR1 as SGHNT and CDR2 as YENEEA. The CDR3 DNA reads as TGTGCCAGCAGCTTAAGGGGGACAGGTCCTAGCGGGAGACTTCGCGAGCAGTACTTC. As protein: CASSLRGTGPSGRLREQYF.

V is TRBV25-1 and J is TRBJ1-2, with TRBD1 matching 7 bases. The CDR3 extends over 13 amino acids. Germline trimming cut 8 bases from V and 5 bases from J; bases unmatched to any gene: 8. Germline V gene lookup returns CDR1 MGHDK and CDR2 SYGVNS. CDR3 protein: CASDPGGGYGYTF. CDR3 sequence (DNA): TGTGCCAGCGATCCAGGGGGTGGTTATGGCTACACCTTC.

The chain links TRBV30 to TRBJ2-1; 9 nucleotides align to TRBD2. V lost 1 base, J lost 0 bases, and 4 bases stayed unmatched. Germline V lookup: CDR1 GTSNPN, CDR2 SVGIG (reference sequence). The CDR3 contains 16 residues. The CDR3 bases are TGTGCCTGGAGTGGGGTTAGCGGGAGCTCCTACAATGAGCAGTTCTTC. Residues: CAWSGVSGSSYNEQFF.

The chain has TRBV28 and TRBJ2-1, with TRBD2 identical over 11 bases. The CDR3 runs 17 residues. CDR1 is MDHEN and CDR2 is SYDVKM in the germline V gene. V was clipped by 5 bases and J by 9 bases; unmatched bases: 15. The CDR3 DNA reads as TGTGCCAGCAGTCCTACCGGGAGGCTAGCGGGAGGAGTTGAGCAGTTCTTC. It yields the protein CASSPTGRLAGGVEQFF. The entire variable domain, with the rest obtained from reference TRBV28 and TRBJ2-1, is as follows: DVKVTQSSRYLVKRTGEKVFLECVQDMDHENMFWYRQDPGLGLRLIYFSYDVKMKEKGDIPEGYSVSREKKERFSLILESASTNQTSMYLCASSPTGRLAGGVEQFFGPGTRLTVL.

The V and J genes are TRBV11-1 and TRBJ2-2, with 9 bases fitting TRBD1. The germline CDR1 and CDR2 sequences are SGHAT and FQDESV (reference sequence). V dropped 2 bases and J dropped 6; count of bases not matched to a gene: 4. CDR3 size: 15 residues. The CDR3 bases are TGTGCCAGCAGCTTACTGGACAGGGGCGCCGGGGAGCTGTTTTTT. As protein: CASSLLDRGAGELFF.